This passage covers 32 T cell receptor beta chains from one sample sequenced in a study of blood T cell repertoires in COVID-19. TCRdb's copy holds only in-frame clones and misses some; the assay was immunoSEQ multiplex PCR. The repertoire holds some 200,000 clones, with around 81% as singletons. Sequencing was done on a sample of peripheral blood. The receptor set was obtained from a woman older than 75 with COVID-19, enrolled during active disease.

This chain uses TRBV10-3 with TRBJ2-5; tentatively, D is TRBD1 (5 bases). CDR3 length: 13 amino acids. The V gene's germline CDR1 is ENHRY and CDR2 SYGVKD. Trimming removed 3 bases at V and 8 bases at J, with 13 bases between. CDR3 sequence: CAISDRTTGTQYF. The CDR3, as DNA: TGTGCCATCAGTGACCGGACAACCGGTACCCAGTACTTC.

In this sample, this clone turned up a few times. This chain links TRBV7-9 with TRBJ2-2, with 11 positions matching TRBD1. Germline V gives CDR1 SEHNR, CDR2 FQNEAQ (reference sequence). The ends lost 5 bases at V and 7 bases at J; junction bases unmatched: 3. This CDR3 has 14 amino acids. CDR3 sequence reads: CASSAGQGVGELFF. Here the CDR3 DNA reads TGTGCCAGCAGCGCGGGACAGGGGGTCGGGGAGCTGTTTTTT. The full variable domain, rest sourced from reference TRBV7-9 and TRBJ2-2, is DTGVSQNPRHKITKRGQNVTFRCDPISEHNRLYWYRQTLGQGPEFLTYFQNEAQLEKSRLLSDRFSAERPKGSFSTLEIQRTEQGDSAMYLCASSAGQGVGELFFGEGSRLTVL.

This chain uses TRBV5-1 with TRBJ1-1, with TRBD1 matching over 8 bases. Trimming cost V 5 bases and J 5 bases; bases outside gene matches: 8. CDR3 length: 14 residues. Germline V CDR1 and CDR2: SGHRS, YFSETQ. CDR3 in amino acids: CASRPGTGVTEAFF. The CDR3 bases are TGCGCCAGCAGGCCCGGGACAGGAGTGACTGAAGCTTTCTTT. Combining the CDR3 with reference TRBV5-1 and TRBJ1-1 gives the whole variable domain KAGVTQTPRYLIKTRGQQVTLSCSPISGHRSVSWYQQTPGQGLQFLFEYFSETQRNKGNFPGRFSGRQFSNSRSEMNVSTLELGDSALYLCASRPGTGVTEAFFGQGTRLTVV.

The gene calls are TRBV9 and TRBJ2-3; TRBD2 matches 12 bases. Trimming cost V 4 bases and J 4 bases; bases outside gene matches: 10. Germline V gene sequence: CDR1 SGDLS, CDR2 YYNGEE. The CDR3 loop spans 17 amino acids. The CDR3: CASSPQRASGRADTQYF. The CDR3 DNA sequence: TGTGCCAGCAGCCCCCAAAGGGCTAGCGGGAGGGCAGATACGCAGTATTTT.

The V call is TRBV30, the J call TRBJ2-3; 8 bases match TRBD1. There are 16 residues in the CDR3. After removal of 2 bases from V and 3 bases from J, the junction contained 10 bases not matched to a gene. Germline values: CDR1 GTSNPN, CDR2 SVGIG (reference sequence). The CDR3 region has the DNA TGTGCCTGGAGTCCCGGGACAGGTTATGGGACAGATACGCAGTATTTT. Amino acids: CAWSPGTGYGTDTQYF. Variable domain in full (rest from reference TRBV30 and TRBJ2-3): SQTIHQWPATLVQPVGSPLSLECTVEGTSNPNLYWYRQAAGRGLQLLFYSVGIGQISSEVPQNLSASRPQDRQFILSSKKLLLSDSGFYLCAWSPGTGYGTDTQYFGPGTRLTVL.

V is TRBV15 and J is TRBJ2-3, with 7 bases that match TRBD2. The CDR3 is 15 amino acids. Germline assignment: CDR1 LNHNV and CDR2 YYDKDF (reference sequence). The V segment lost 2 bases and the J segment 2 bases; nucleotides outside the gene matches: 4. CDR3 sequence: CATSRILASTDTQYF. The CDR3 nucleotides are TGTGCCACCAGCAGAATACTAGCGTCCACAGATACGCAGTATTTT. Supplemented by reference TRBV15 and TRBJ2-3, the full variable domain reads DAMVIQNPRYQVTQFGKPVTLSCSQTLNHNVMYWYQQKSSQAPKLLFHYYDKDFNNEADTPDNFQSRRPNTSFCFLDIRSPGLGDTAMYLCATSRILASTDTQYFGPGTRLTVL.

This chain connects TRBV3-1 (or the pseudogene TRBV3-2) to TRBJ1-2, with 9 bases that match TRBD1. V gave up 4 bases and J gave up 5 bases; unmatched junction bases: 14. CDR3 size: 17 residues. CDR1 is LGHDT, CDR2 YNNKEL, per germline (reference sequence). CDR3 DNA: TGTGCCAGCAGCCCGAACCCGGGACAGGGCCAACCTTATGGCTACACCTTC. As protein: CASSPNPGQGQPYGYTF.

The chain combines TRBV5-1 with TRBJ1-2; 9 bases line up with TRBD1. This CDR3 spans 14 amino acids. The germline gives CDR1 SGHRS, CDR2 YFSETQ. J lost 7 bases, V lost 2 bases, and 6 bases had no gene match. CDR3 sequence: CASSFTGGTGGYTF. The CDR3 nucleotides read TGCGCCAGCAGCTTTACAGGGGGCACGGGTGGCTACACCTTC.

This clone was observed once. The V gene is TRBV29-1, the J gene TRBJ2-7, with 7 bases matching TRBD1. The CDR3 sequence is 13 residues long. Per the germline V gene, CDR1 is SQVTM and CDR2 is ANQGSEA. With V trimmed by 6 bases and J by 2 bases, 7 bases remained unmatched. CDR3 coding DNA: TGCAGCGTCCCCGGGACAGCGACCTACGAGCAGTACTTC. Encoded protein: CSVPGTATYEQYF.

The J gene is TRBJ2-5, the V gene TRBV19, with a weak D call TRBD1 (6 bases). From germline, CDR1 is LNHDA and CDR2 SQIVND (reference sequence). Deletions cut 5 bases from V and 3 bases from J, with 16 bases between. CDR3 length: 15 residues. This CDR3 is CASSFGQRGEETQYF. DNA of the CDR3: TGTGCCAGTAGTTTTGGACAGAGAGGAGAAGAGACCCAGTACTTC.

The genes are TRBV28 and TRBJ2-7; 11 nucleotides agree with TRBD2. CDR3 length: 17 residues. The junction had 9 bases not matched to a gene; V was cut back by 5 bases and J by 0 bases. Germline V gene sequence: CDR1 MDHEN, CDR2 SYDVKM. CDR3 sequence reads: CASSPPGLAGSSYEQYF. CDR3 nucleotides: TGTGCCAGCAGTCCCCCAGGACTAGCGGGTTCCTCCTACGAGCAGTACTTC.

This clone was observed many times. V gene TRBV7-9 combines with J gene TRBJ1-5; D gene ambiguous. This CDR3 spans 14 amino acids. Trimming took 5 bases from V and 0 from J, leaving 8 bases between them. From germline, CDR1 is SEHNR and CDR2 FQNEAQ (reference sequence). The CDR3 loop reads CASSLDYSNQPQHF. CDR3 sequence (DNA): TGTGCCAGCAGCCTAGACTATAGCAATCAGCCCCAGCATTTT.

V usage is TRBV4-1 and J usage is TRBJ1-5; no firm D call. This CDR3 spans 14 amino acids. Germline CDR1 MGHRA, CDR2 YSYEKL. Trimming pared 4 bases from V and 6 bases from J, leaving 13 bases between. The CDR3 reads CASSRRDRSQPQHF. CDR3 coding DNA: TGCGCCAGCAGCCGGAGAGATCGGAGTCAGCCCCAGCATTTT.

The rearrangement joins TRBV4-1 to TRBJ1-4, with TRBD1 as a possible D gene (5 bases). CDR3 length: 13 amino acids. Germline loops: CDR1 MGHRA, CDR2 YSYEKL. The V end was cut by 4 bases, the J end by 12 bases, with 15 bases between. CDR3 DNA sequence: TGCGCCAGCAGCCCAAGGGGCGGAATGGAACTGTTTTTT. Its protein product is CASSPRGGMELFF.

This chain links TRBV7-8 with TRBJ2-7; D is perhaps TRBD1 (6 bases). Germline loops: CDR1 SGHVS, CDR2 FQNEAQ. Trimming pared 1 base from V and 3 bases from J, leaving 13 bases between. This CDR3 comprises 15 residues. CDR3 region: CASSLGRGALYEQYF. The CDR3 DNA sequence: TGTGCCAGCAGCTTAGGCAGGGGTGCCCTCTACGAGCAGTACTTC.

This clone was observed a handful of times. The chain uses TRBV11-2 and TRBJ1-3, with 7 positions matching TRBD1. The CDR3 runs to 16 residues. Germline lookup yields CDR1 SGHAT and CDR2 FQNNGV. V shed 3 bases, J shed 0 bases, and the junction held 5 bases outside the gene matches. The DNA of the CDR3 is TGTGCCAGCAGCTTCACAGGGGCGAGCTCTGGAAACACCATATATTTT. Translating it yields CASSFTGASSGNTIYF. The entire variable domain, with the rest obtained from reference TRBV11-2 and TRBJ1-3, is as follows: EAGVAQSPRYKIIEKRQSVAFWCNPISGHATLYWYQQILGQGPKLLIQFQNNGVVDDSQLPKDRFSAERLKGVDSTLKIQPAKLEDSAVYLCASSFTGASSGNTIYFGEGSWLTVV.

This clone came up a few times. V gene TRBV28 combines with J gene TRBJ2-5, with D possibly matching TRBD2 (6 bases). The germline V gene has CDR1 MDHEN and CDR2 SYDVKM. The germline V and J ends were trimmed by 3 bases and 4 bases, with 12 bases remaining between them. There are 14 residues in the CDR3. CDR3 DNA sequence: TGTGCCAGCAGTTTCAGGAGGGGTCGAGAGACCCAGTACTTC. It specifies CASSFRRGRETQYF.

The rearrangement joins TRBV7-6 to TRBJ2-2; 9 nucleotides align to TRBD1. From germline, CDR1 is SGHVS and CDR2 FNYEAQ. V trimming: 5 bases; J trimming: 8 bases; junction bases outside the gene matches: 6. The CDR3 has 14 amino acids. The CDR3 sequence: CASSPGTGRGELFF. CDR3 coding DNA: TGTGCCAGCAGCCCCGGGACAGGGCGAGGGGAGCTGTTTTTT.

This chain uses TRBV20-1 with TRBJ2-3; D may be TRBD2 (7 bases). The CDR3 is 14 amino acids. Per germline, CDR1 DFQATT and CDR2 SNEGSKA (reference sequence). Trimming removed 3 bases at V and 2 bases at J, with 12 bases between. This CDR3 is CSASGAGATDTQYF. The CDR3 DNA is TGCAGTGCTAGTGGCGCGGGGGCCACAGATACGCAGTATTTT.

The CDR3 DNA reads TGTGCCAGCAGCTTAGATCTGAGGGAGACCCAGTACTTC. It is translated as CASSLDLRETQYF. The V and J genes are TRBV11-3 and TRBJ2-5; no definite D call. Trimming cost V 0 bases and J 5 bases, with 7 bases left between them. Germline V gene sequence: CDR1 SGHNT, CDR2 YENEEA. The CDR3 runs 13 residues.

The V and J genes are TRBV24-1 and TRBJ2-3; D is ambiguous. Deletions cut 4 bases from V and 1 base from J, with 11 bases between. Germline loops: CDR1 KGHDR, CDR2 SFDVKD. The CDR3 loop spans 15 amino acids. The CDR3 here is CATSDPASGTDTQYF. CDR3 DNA sequence: TGTGCCACCAGTGACCCCGCTTCGGGCACAGATACGCAGTATTTT.

The V call is TRBV7-9, the J call TRBJ2-5; D gene ambiguous. V was clipped by 3 bases and J by 4 bases, with 12 bases between them. The CDR3 covers 14 residues. Looked up from germline, CDR1 is SEHNR and CDR2 is FQNEAQ (reference sequence). The CDR3 reads CASSLATGIETQYF. CDR3 sequence (DNA): TGTGCCAGCAGCTTGGCGACTGGCATAGAGACCCAGTACTTC.

The chain links TRBV7-9 to TRBJ2-3; maybe TRBD1 (6 bases). This CDR3 comprises 15 residues. V lost 5 bases and J lost 2, with 14 bases in between. Germline V gene lookup returns CDR1 SEHNR and CDR2 FQNEAQ (reference sequence). This CDR3 is CASSERTANTDTQYF. The CDR3 DNA reads as TGTGCCAGCAGCGAAAGGACAGCAAACACAGATACGCAGTATTTT.

The chain links TRBV5-1 to TRBJ1-2; weak D call: TRBD1 (5 bases). The CDR3 spans 14 residues. The germline V gene encodes CDR1 SGHRS and CDR2 YFSETQ. Between the trimmed V and J ends, which lost 4 bases and 2 bases, there was a span of 12 bases. The CDR3 region has the DNA TGCGCCAGCAGCGAGGACAATCCCAACTATGGCTACACCTTC. Translating gives CASSEDNPNYGYTF.

This chain joins TRBV7-9 and TRBJ2-1; 8 nucleotides agree with TRBD1. V dropped 6 bases and J dropped 6; count of bases not matched to a gene: 4. The CDR3 has 13 residues. Per the germline V gene, CDR1 is SEHNR and CDR2 is FQNEAQ (reference sequence). CDR3: CASRRTGGNEQFF. CDR3 bases: TGTGCCAGCAGACGTACAGGGGGCAATGAGCAGTTCTTC.

The V gene is TRBV11-2, the J gene TRBJ2-7; 8 bases map to TRBD2. From germline, CDR1 is SGHAT and CDR2 FQNNGV. CDR3 length: 14 residues. V trimming: 6 bases; J trimming: 1 base; junction bases outside the gene matches: 5. CDR3 residues: CASRVSGASYEQYF. Written as DNA, the CDR3 is TGTGCCAGCAGGGTTAGCGGGGCATCCTACGAGCAGTACTTC.

The genes are TRBV5-4 and TRBJ1-6; TRBD1 matches at 7 bases. The CDR3 covers 14 residues. J gave up 7 bases and V 5 bases, and 6 bases lay outside the gene matches. The germline V gene encodes CDR1 SGHNT and CDR2 YYREEE (reference sequence). Written as DNA, the CDR3 is TGTGCCAGCAGGTACGGGACAGCAAATTCACCCCTCCACTTT. Translated, it gives CASRYGTANSPLHF.

The chain couples TRBV7-2 to TRBJ2-5; TRBD2 is a possible D gene (5 bases). Germline CDR1 SGHTA, CDR2 FQGNSA. This CDR3 region has 14 residues. Deletions cut 0 bases from V and 9 bases from J, with 14 bases between. The CDR3 loop reads CASSLALEAPPQYF. CDR3 nucleotide sequence: TGTGCCAGCAGCTTAGCGCTGGAGGCCCCGCCCCAGTACTTC.

The rearrangement joins TRBV2 to TRBJ2-3; D remains unclear. Trimming removed 5 bases from V and 0 bases from J, with 21 bases in between. The germline gives CDR1 SNHLY, CDR2 FYNNEI. The CDR3 contains 18 residues. The CDR3 sequence is CASSINGLGYRSTDTQYF. CDR3 nucleotides: TGTGCCAGCAGTATTAATGGGCTGGGCTACCGGAGCACAGATACGCAGTATTTT. Full variable domain (rest looked up from reference TRBV2 and TRBJ2-3): EPEVTQTPSHQVTQMGQEVILRCVPISNHLYFYWYRQILGQKVEFLVSFYNNEISEKSEIFDDQFSVERPDGSNFTLKIRSTKLEDSAMYFCASSINGLGYRSTDTQYFGPGTRLTVL.

The chain uses TRBV12-3 or TRBV12-4 and TRBJ1-2; D is undetermined. This CDR3 has 11 residues. Trimming left V 5 bases short and J 2 bases short, with 3 bases between. The CDR3 bases are TGTGCCAGCAGTCTGAACTATGGCTACACCTTC. Translating gives CASSLNYGYTF.

This chain links TRBV4-1 with TRBJ2-1, with 9 nucleotides matching TRBD2. V gave up 4 bases and J gave up 12 bases; unmatched junction bases: 10. The CDR3 sequence is 14 residues long. The germline CDR1 and CDR2 sequences are MGHRA and YSYEKL. CDR3 in amino acids: CASSRTLLAGWQFF. Here the CDR3 DNA reads TGCGCCAGCAGCCGAACCCTCCTAGCGGGATGGCAGTTCTTC.

With respect to this clone: The sample has other DNA sequences that encode this CDR3 too. The rearrangement links TRBV15 to TRBJ2-7; D gene unclear. Between the trimmed V and J ends, which lost 5 bases and 0 bases, there was a span of 8 bases. This CDR3 contains 13 residues. Germline CDR1 and CDR2: LNHNV and YYDKDF (reference sequence). CDR3 coding DNA: TGTGCCACCAGCGGTGATAGCTCCTACGAGCAGTACTTC. It encodes CATSGDSSYEQYF.